This record concerns one T cell receptor (beta chain) sequence. These data are taken from a study of T cell repertoires in aging, cancer and after chemotherapy. Multiplex touch-down PCR with TRB-A/B primers amplified rearranged V-D-J TRB sequences. TCRdb re-analysed the multiplex PCR reads in MiXCR, keeping a single row per CDR3 protein. The data contain around 9,600 distinct CDR3 sequences, around 39% of them singletons. Peripheral blood genomic DNA, not sorted cells or RNA, was the template. V was clipped by 8 bases and J by 5 bases; unmatched bases: 7. The CDR3 has 13 amino acids. CDR1 is KGHSH and CDR2 is LQKENI in the germline V gene.

The sequenced sample was blood. This chain links TRBV18 with TRBJ2-5; 8 bases match TRBD1. The receptor was derived from a human donor in good health. This chain's CDR3 is CASRQGLGETQYF. The CDR3 DNA is TGTGCCAGCCGACAGGGGCTTGGGGAGACCCAGTACTTC.